The 3 T cell receptor beta chains reported below all come from one sample, sequenced in a study of blood T cell repertoires in COVID-19 (dated by TCRdb to the early 2020s). Libraries were prepared through the immunoSEQ multiplex PCR assay. Sourced from immuneACCESS, this table was stored by TCRdb with only in-frame sequences that have V and J called. A share of the clones is absent; for the studies checked, an unresolved V gene accounts for under half, and the remainder has no known explanation. The sample table records more than 65,000 clones; approximately 89% of these occur just once. The top ten constitute 8.5% of the sample. Sequencing was carried out using peripheral blood. The receptors originated from a human donor in a cohort sampled during active COVID-19.

The sample holds one count of this clone. The rearrangement uses TRBV11-2 and TRBJ1-1; 11 bases agree with TRBD1. CDR1 and CDR2 from the germline V gene are SGHAT and FQNNGV. The CDR3 sequence is 20 residues long. Unmatched junction bases numbered 12, after V lost 0 bases and J lost 0 bases. CDR3 coding DNA: TGTGCCAGCAGCTTAGATCCCTTGGACAGGGGGCTCATCATGAACACTGAAGCTTTCTTT. Translated: CASSLDPLDRGLIMNTEAFF.

This chain uses TRBV4-2 with TRBJ2-7; 12 bases are shared with TRBD2. The CDR3 totals 20 residues. The ends lost 3 bases at V and 4 bases at J; junction bases unmatched: 19. CDR1 is LGHNA and CDR2 is YNFKEQ in the germline V gene. The chain's CDR3 is CASSQTAQLAGGHLLYEQYF. DNA for the CDR3: TGTGCCAGCAGCCAGACTGCCCAACTAGCGGGGGGCCATTTGTTATACGAGCAGTACTTC.

The rearrangement links TRBV24-1 to TRBJ1-5; maybe TRBD1 (5 bases). V lost 7 bases, J lost 3 bases, and 12 bases lay in between. Germline assignment: CDR1 KGHDR and CDR2 SFDVKD. CDR3 length equals 14 residues. CDR3 sequence (DNA): TGTGCCACCAGCTCAACAGGATTCAATCAGCCCCAGCATTTT. This translates into CATSSTGFNQPQHF.